Each of the 17 T cell receptor beta chains below was sequenced from the same sample in a study of cytomegalovirus exposure and HLA in healthy donors. PCR employed 60 Vbeta and 13 Jbeta primers. The assay was immunoSEQ multiplex PCR, and TCRdb's table has in-frame clones only and misses some. The table lists 180,000 or so clones, approximately 85% of them singletons. The sequencing sample was made of PBMCs. These receptors came from a man aged 18 to 29 in good health and CMV-seropositive.

This chain uses TRBV7-2 with TRBJ1-4; 9 nucleotides agree with TRBD1. In germline, CDR1 is SGHTA, CDR2 FQGNSA. V shed 4 bases, J shed 7 bases, and the junction held 4 bases outside the gene matches. This CDR3 is 14 amino acids long. DNA of the CDR3: TGTGCCAGCAGCTCGACAGGGGGTAGTGAAAAACTGTTTTTT. Amino acid sequence: CASSSTGGSEKLFF. Drawing the rest from reference TRBV7-2 and TRBJ1-4, the complete variable domain is GAGVSQSPSNKVTEKGKDVELRCDPISGHTALYWYRQSLGQGLEFLIYFQGNSAPDKSGLPSDRFSAERTGGSVSTLTIQRTQQEDSAVYLCASSSTGGSEKLFFGSGTQLSVL.

The chain combines TRBV5-1 with TRBJ2-3; TRBD2 might be the D (6 bases). With 4 bases removed from V and 0 bases from J, the gap between germline ends came to 15 bases. CDR1 SGHRS and CDR2 YFSETQ come from the germline V gene. The CDR3 sequence is 16 residues long. As DNA, the CDR3 is TGCGCCAGCAGCCCTAAGACGGGGGATAGCACAGATACGCAGTATTTT. Encoded protein: CASSPKTGDSTDTQYF.

This sequence joins TRBV30 and TRBJ2-1; perhaps TRBD2 as D (6 bases). The CDR3 is made up of 17 amino acids. Per germline, CDR1 GTSNPN and CDR2 SVGIG (reference sequence). V lost 2 bases and J lost 4, with 21 bases in between. The DNA of the CDR3 is TGTGCCTGGAGTCCCACATTAGGCTTAGCGGCGTACAATGAGCAGTTCTTC. This codes for CAWSPTLGLAAYNEQFF.

V gene TRBV2 combines with J gene TRBJ2-7, with TRBD1 identical over 8 bases. The germline gives CDR1 SNHLY, CDR2 FYNNEI. V lost 1 base, J lost 5 bases, and 4 bases stayed unmatched. The CDR3 has 14 amino acids. CDR3 DNA sequence: TGTGCCAGCAGTGAAGGCCAGGGGGCTAACGAGCAGTACTTC. This codes for CASSEGQGANEQYF.

This chain uses TRBV15 with TRBJ1-1, with D perhaps TRBD1 (5 bases). The germline V and J ends were trimmed by 0 bases and 1 base, with 9 bases remaining between them. Germline-derived CDR1 and CDR2 are LNHNV and YYDKDF (reference sequence). The CDR3 runs 15 residues. The CDR3 nucleotides are TGTGCCACCAGCAGAGATAGGGGCCCGAACACTGAAGCTTTCTTT. This sequence encodes CATSRDRGPNTEAFF.

The chain is built from TRBV25-1 and TRBJ1-3; TRBD1 is a possible D gene (6 bases). The CDR3 contains 15 residues. V shed 1 base and J shed 4 bases, with 11 bases lying between them. Germline CDR1 and CDR2: MGHDK and SYGVNS. The CDR3: CASSEFQGQGNTIYF. Written as DNA, the CDR3 is TGTGCCAGCAGTGAATTTCAGGGGCAGGGAAACACCATATATTTT.

The V gene is TRBV6-6, the J gene TRBJ1-4, with D uncertain. The CDR3 is 15 residues long. V was trimmed by 2 bases and J by 8 bases, leaving 15 bases between them. Germline CDR1 MNHNY, CDR2 SVGAGI (reference sequence). CDR3 region: CASSYTGDRREKLFF. CDR3 DNA: TGTGCCAGCAGTTACACCGGGGATCGACGGGAAAAACTGTTTTTT.

The CDR3 DNA reads TGCAGCGTTGAAGATCCTCCCGAGCAGTACTTC. This translates into CSVEDPPEQYF. The chain couples TRBV29-1 to TRBJ2-7; D gene uncertain. Trimming took 0 bases from V and 6 from J, leaving 6 bases between them. This CDR3 has 11 amino acids. Germline assignment: CDR1 SQVTM and CDR2 ANQGSEA.

A remark on this clone: Mismatch with germline at one junction end may stem from a read error. The chain has TRBV19 and TRBJ1-3; D not certain. The CDR3 contains 13 residues. Germline CDR1 and CDR2: LNHDA and SQIVND (reference sequence). In DNA, the CDR3 is TGTGCCGGTAGTATATCGCGGGGAAACACCATATATTTT. Translating it yields CAGSISRGNTIYF.

This clone is a singleton in its sample. J is TRBJ2-1 and V is TRBV5-5; 9 bases are shared with TRBD2. Trimming removed 7 bases from V and 9 bases from J; junction bases left unmatched: 14. Germline V gene sequence: CDR1 SGHKS, CDR2 YYEKEE (reference sequence). The CDR3 runs to 15 residues. The DNA for the CDR3 is TGTGCCAGCCGCTCGGACGGCGGGGGGGCCCCTGAGCAGTTCTTC. It specifies CASRSDGGGAPEQFF.

In its sample, this clone was seen a few times. The rearrangement links TRBV6-1 to TRBJ1-1, with TRBD1 as a possible D gene (6 bases). The germline V gene encodes CDR1 MNHNS and CDR2 SASEGT. Deletions cut 10 bases from V and 1 base from J, with 10 bases between. CDR3 length: 12 residues. CDR3 residues: CATQTGNTEAFF. As DNA, the CDR3 is TGTGCCACCCAGACAGGGAACACTGAAGCTTTCTTT.

The chain couples TRBV5-8 to TRBJ1-5; D remains ambiguous. This CDR3 has 19 amino acids. The ends were cut back, 0 bases at V and 3 bases at J, with 22 bases in the middle. The V gene's germline CDR1 is SGHTS and CDR2 YDEGEE. Here the CDR3 reads CASSLAQTRQWRFNQPQHF. CDR3 in DNA: TGTGCCAGCAGCTTGGCCCAGACACGTCAATGGAGGTTCAATCAGCCCCAGCATTTT.

This chain connects TRBV2 to TRBJ2-1, with 8 bases aligning to TRBD1. The CDR3 spans 13 residues. V was pared by 10 bases and J by 6 bases, with 8 bases of the junction left unmatched. Germline V lookup: CDR1 SNHLY, CDR2 FYNNEI. The CDR3 DNA sequence: TGTGCCACGGGACAGGAGGCTTTCAATGAGCAGTTCTTC. Translation gives CATGQEAFNEQFF. The full variable domain, in which reference TRBV2 and TRBJ2-1 provide the parts outside the CDR3, is EPEVTQTPSHQVTQMGQEVILRCVPISNHLYFYWYRQILGQKVEFLVSFYNNEISEKSEIFDDQFSVERPDGSNFTLKIRSTKLEDSAMYFCATGQEAFNEQFFGPGTRLTVL.

The chain carries TRBV13 and TRBJ1-1; D unresolved. V gave up 7 bases and J gave up 0 bases, with 6 bases separating them. The CDR3 is 12 residues long. Germline V CDR1 and CDR2: PRHDT, FYEKMQ (reference sequence). Here the CDR3 reads CASNSMNTEAFF. As DNA, the CDR3 is TGTGCCAGCAACTCAATGAACACTGAAGCTTTCTTT.

The chain is built from TRBV30 and TRBJ1-2; D perhaps matches TRBD1 (5 bases). The CDR3 runs 14 residues. The V gene lost 2 bases and the J gene lost 4 bases, with 14 bases spanning the gap. Germline V gene lookup returns CDR1 GTSNPN and CDR2 SVGIG (reference sequence). The CDR3 reads CAWSRGGASYGYTF. The CDR3 DNA reads as TGTGCCTGGAGTAGGGGAGGAGCCAGCTATGGCTACACCTTC.

The V gene is TRBV25-1, the J gene TRBJ1-3; TRBD1 agrees at 10 bases. Germline values: CDR1 MGHDK, CDR2 SYGVNS. The CDR3 runs 17 residues. The V segment lost 3 bases and the J segment 5 bases; nucleotides outside the gene matches: 10. Written as DNA, the CDR3 is TGTGCCAGCAGTGACGAGACAGGGGGCTCCTTCCGAAACACCATATATTTT. Amino acid sequence: CASSDETGGSFRNTIYF.

The rearrangement joins TRBV12-5 to TRBJ2-1; D is perhaps TRBD1 (6 bases). V was trimmed by 6 bases and J by 10 bases, leaving 19 bases between them. Germline loops: CDR1 LGHNT, CDR2 FRNRAP. This CDR3 contains 14 residues. The CDR3 loop is CASGRNVGAREQFF. The CDR3 DNA reads as TGTGCTAGTGGAAGGAATGTGGGGGCCAGGGAGCAGTTCTTC.